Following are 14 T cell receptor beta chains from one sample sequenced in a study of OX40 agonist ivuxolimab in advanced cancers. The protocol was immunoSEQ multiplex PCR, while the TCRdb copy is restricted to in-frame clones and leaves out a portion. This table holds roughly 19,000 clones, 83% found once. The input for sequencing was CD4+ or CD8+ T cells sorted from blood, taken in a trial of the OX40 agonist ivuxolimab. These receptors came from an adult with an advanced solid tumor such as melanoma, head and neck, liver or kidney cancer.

CDR3 loop: CASSDGPEDTQYF. The CDR3 coding sequence is TGTGCCAGCAGTGATGGACCCGAGGATACGCAGTATTTT. This chain connects TRBV6-4 to TRBJ2-3; D remains ambiguous. The CDR3 runs 13 residues. Trimming left V 3 bases short and J 6 bases short, with 10 bases between. Per germline, CDR1 MRHNA and CDR2 SNTAGT.

CDR3 in DNA: TGTGCCAGCAGCAGCCTGAGCTACGAGCAGTACTTC. It translates to CASSSLSYEQYF. This rearrangement joins TRBV4-2 to TRBJ2-5; no clear D gene. The DNA end favors TRBJ2-7, so the J call may be wrong. CDR3 length: 12 amino acids. Germline V lookup: CDR1 LGHNA, CDR2 YNFKEQ.

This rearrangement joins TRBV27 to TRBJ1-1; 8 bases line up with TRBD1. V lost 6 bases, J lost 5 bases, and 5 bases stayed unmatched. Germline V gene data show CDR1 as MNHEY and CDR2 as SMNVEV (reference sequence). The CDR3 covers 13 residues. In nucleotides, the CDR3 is TGTGCCAGCAGCCAGGGGGCGCGGACTGAAGCTTTCTTT. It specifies CASSQGARTEAFF.

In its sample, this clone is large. CDR3 loop: CASSLAGQGFYEQYF. The CDR3 DNA follows: TGTGCCAGCAGCTTAGCGGGACAGGGATTCTACGAGCAGTACTTC. V gene TRBV13 combines with J gene TRBJ2-7; the match to TRBD1 covers 9 bases. There are 15 residues in the CDR3. The ends lost 1 base at V and 3 bases at J; junction bases unmatched: 4. The germline V gene has CDR1 PRHDT and CDR2 FYEKMQ (reference sequence).

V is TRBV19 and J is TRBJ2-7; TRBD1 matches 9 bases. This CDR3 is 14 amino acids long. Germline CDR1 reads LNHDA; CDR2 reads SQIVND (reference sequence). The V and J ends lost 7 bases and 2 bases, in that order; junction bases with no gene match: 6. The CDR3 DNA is TGTGCCAGTACCTTCGGGACAGGGCCCTACGAGCAGTACTTC. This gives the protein CASTFGTGPYEQYF.

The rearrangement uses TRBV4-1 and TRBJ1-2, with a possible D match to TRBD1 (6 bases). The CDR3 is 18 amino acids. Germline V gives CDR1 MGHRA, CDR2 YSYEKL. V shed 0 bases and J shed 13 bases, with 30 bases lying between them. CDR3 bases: TGCGCCAGCAGCCAAGATTTTGGCTTTGAGAACAGGGCGCGGGAGGCCACCTTC. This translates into CASSQDFGFENRAREATF.

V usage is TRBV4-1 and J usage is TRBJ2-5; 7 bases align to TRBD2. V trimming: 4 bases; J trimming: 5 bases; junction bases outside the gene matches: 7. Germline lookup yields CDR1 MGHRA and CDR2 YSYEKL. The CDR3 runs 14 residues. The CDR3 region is CASSPWGGSETQYF. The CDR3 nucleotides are TGCGCCAGCAGCCCTTGGGGAGGGTCCGAGACCCAGTACTTC.

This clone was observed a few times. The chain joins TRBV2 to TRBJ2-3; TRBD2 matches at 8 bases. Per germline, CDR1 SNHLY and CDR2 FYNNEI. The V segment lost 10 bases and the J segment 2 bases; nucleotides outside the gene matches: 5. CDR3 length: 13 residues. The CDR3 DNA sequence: TGTGCCATCCCGGGGGGGCCCACAGATACGCAGTATTTT. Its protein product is CAIPGGPTDTQYF.

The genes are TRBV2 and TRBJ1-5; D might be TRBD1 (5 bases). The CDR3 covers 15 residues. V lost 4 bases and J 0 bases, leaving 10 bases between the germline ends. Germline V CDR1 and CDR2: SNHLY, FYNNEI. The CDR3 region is CASSGGTSSNQPQHF. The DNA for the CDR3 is TGTGCCAGCAGTGGCGGGACGTCTAGCAATCAGCCCCAGCATTTT.

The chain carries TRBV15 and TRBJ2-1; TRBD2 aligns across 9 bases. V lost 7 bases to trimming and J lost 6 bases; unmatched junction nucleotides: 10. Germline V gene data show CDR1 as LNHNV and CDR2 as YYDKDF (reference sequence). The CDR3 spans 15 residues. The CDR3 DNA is TGTGCCACCACCAAAAGAGTAGCGGGGGCCAATGAGCAGTTCTTC. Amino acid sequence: CATTKRVAGANEQFF.

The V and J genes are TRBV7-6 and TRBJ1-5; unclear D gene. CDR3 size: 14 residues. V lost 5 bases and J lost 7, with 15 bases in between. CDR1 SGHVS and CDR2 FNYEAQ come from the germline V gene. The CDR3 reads CASSPTGSGQPQHF. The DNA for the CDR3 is TGTGCCAGCAGCCCCACGGGTTCGGGGCAGCCCCAGCATTTT.

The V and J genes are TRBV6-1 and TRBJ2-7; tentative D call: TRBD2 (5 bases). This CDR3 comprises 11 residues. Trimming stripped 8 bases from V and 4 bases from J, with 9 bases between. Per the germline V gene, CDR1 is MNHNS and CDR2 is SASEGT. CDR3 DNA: TGTGCCAGCGGGAGACCATACGAGCAGTACTTC. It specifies CASGRPYEQYF.

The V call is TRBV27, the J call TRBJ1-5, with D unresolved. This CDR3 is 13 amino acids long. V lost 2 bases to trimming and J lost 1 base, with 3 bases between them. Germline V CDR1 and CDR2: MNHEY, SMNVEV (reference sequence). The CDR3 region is CASSLGSNQPQHF. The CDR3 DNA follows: TGTGCCAGCAGTTTAGGCAGCAATCAGCCCCAGCATTTT.

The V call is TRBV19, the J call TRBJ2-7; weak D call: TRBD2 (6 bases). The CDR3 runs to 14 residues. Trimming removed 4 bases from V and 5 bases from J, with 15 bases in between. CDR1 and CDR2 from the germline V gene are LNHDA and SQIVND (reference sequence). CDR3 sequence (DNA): TGTGCCAGTAGTACCCGGGGGTTTATTGACGAGCAGTACTTC. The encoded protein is CASSTRGFIDEQYF.